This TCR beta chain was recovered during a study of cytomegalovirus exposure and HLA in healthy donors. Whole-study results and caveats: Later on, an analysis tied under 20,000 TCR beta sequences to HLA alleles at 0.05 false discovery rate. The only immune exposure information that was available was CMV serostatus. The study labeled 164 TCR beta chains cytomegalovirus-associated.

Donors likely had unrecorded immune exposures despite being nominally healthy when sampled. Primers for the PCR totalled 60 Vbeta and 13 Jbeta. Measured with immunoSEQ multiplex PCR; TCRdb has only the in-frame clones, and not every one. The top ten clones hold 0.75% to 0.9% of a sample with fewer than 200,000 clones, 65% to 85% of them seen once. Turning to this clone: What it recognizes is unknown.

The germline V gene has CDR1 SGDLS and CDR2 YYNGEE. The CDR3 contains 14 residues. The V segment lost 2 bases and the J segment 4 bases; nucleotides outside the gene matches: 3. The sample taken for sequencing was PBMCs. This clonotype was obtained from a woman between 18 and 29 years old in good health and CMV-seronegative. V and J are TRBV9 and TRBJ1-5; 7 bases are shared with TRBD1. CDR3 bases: TGTGCCAGCAGCGTGGGGACAGAGAATCAGCCCCAGCATTTT. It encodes CASSVGTENQPQHF.